This is a list of T cell receptor beta chains from one sample in a study of blood T cell repertoires in COVID-19. Profiling relied on immunoSEQ multiplex PCR, and the TCRdb table lists in-frame clones only, not all of them. The data hold about 49,000 clones, with around nine tenths observed a single time. Source material: peripheral blood. These receptors all come from an elderly man with acute or convalescent COVID-19. The CDR3 runs from the conserved cysteine through the conserved F or W. Each record gives: V gene, J gene, clone size, CDR3 protein. Size is omitted from some rows. Given values are once, few, many or a class for expanded clones.

>TRBV10-3|TRBJ1-4|-
CAISRDPNEKLFF
>TRBV5-1|TRBJ1-3|-
CASSSAGGRGGNTIYF
>TRBV19|TRBJ2-5|-
CATSRGLLQETQYF
>TRBV10-3|TRBJ1-5|-
CAITRTGGQPQHF
>TRBV7-2|TRBJ2-5|-
CASSLVPRGLQETQYF
>TRBV10-3|TRBJ1-3|-
CAIRAGDSGNTIYF
>TRBV28|TRBJ1-2|-
CASSLQGAFGYTF
>TRBV6-4|TRBJ2-1|-
CASSDEAGYNEQFF
>TRBV7-2|TRBJ2-2|-
CASSLQATGELFF
>TRBV9|TRBJ1-3|once
CASSIGQGAFGNTIYF
>TRBV9|TRBJ1-2|-
CASSVGQANYGYTF
>TRBV18|TRBJ2-1|-
CASSRTGERNEQFF
>TRBV10-3|TRBJ2-1|-
CAISVGGGNEQFF
>TRBV10-3|TRBJ2-3|-
CAIRGGQGSTDTQYF
>TRBV5-4|TRBJ1-2|once
CASSAPQGARGYTF
>TRBV19|TRBJ1-5|-
CASSISLDQPQHF
>TRBV28|TRBJ1-2|-
CASTVTGHYGYTF
>TRBV2|TRBJ2-1|-
CASSIVNEQFF
>TRBV19|TRBJ2-1|-
CASSQIAGSNNEQFF
>TRBV19|TRBJ1-2|-
CATGWGENGYTF
>TRBV5-8|TRBJ1-5|-
CASSLGGRPPQHF
>TRBV3-1/TRBV3-2|TRBJ1-6|-
CASSQEQALNSPLHF
>TRBV2|TRBJ2-7|-
CASSETVTPYEQYF
>TRBV5-1|TRBJ1-6|-
CASSWGPDRGNSPLHF
>TRBV5-1|TRBJ1-6|-
CASTLSGGGSPLHF
>TRBV5-1|TRBJ2-7|-
CASSLTGTGNYEQYF
>TRBV27|TRBJ1-2|-
CASSPGTGEAGYTF
>TRBV11-2|TRBJ2-2|-
CASSLRDTGELFF
>TRBV15|TRBJ2-7|-
CATSREDSYEQYF
>TRBV28|TRBJ1-6|-
CASSPRPGGNSPLHF
>TRBV7-9|TRBJ2-3|-
CASSLQPGLAGDTDTQYF
>TRBV13|TRBJ2-7|-
CASSQISGALFGGYEQYF
>TRBV7-6|TRBJ2-1|-
CASSVSGDSYNEQFF
>TRBV18|TRBJ2-2|-
CASSEFTSGTGELFF
>TRBV3-1/TRBV3-2|TRBJ2-7|-
CASSQDGDRNDEQYF
>TRBV10-3|TRBJ2-7|-
CATTRQGSSYEQYF
>TRBV14|TRBJ2-3|once
CASSQEESRGLAGGPVDTQYF
>TRBV5-1|TRBJ2-1|-
CASSLVAGEYNEQFF
>TRBV19|TRBJ2-7|-
CASSSGPSVIRSYEQYF
>TRBV20-1|TRBJ1-1|once
CSASLAGGTNTEAFF
>TRBV11-2|TRBJ2-3|-
CASSLGQGSFTDTQYF
>TRBV7-9|TRBJ1-4|-
CASSLGTANEKLFF
>TRBV29-1|TRBJ1-5|-
CSATTGVGNQPQHF
>TRBV7-9|TRBJ1-2|-
CASSLDGRGYTF
>TRBV18|TRBJ2-4|once
CASSPGIGDIQYF
>TRBV7-8|TRBJ2-7|-
CASSLMGGSSYEQYF
>TRBV5-1|TRBJ2-5|-
CASSQTSAQETQYF
>TRBV12-3/TRBV12-4|TRBJ1-6|-
CASRDGYNSPLHF
>TRBV28|TRBJ1-5|-
CASSWTASNQPQHF
>TRBV27|TRBJ1-6|-
CASSLSGTGGSPLHF
>TRBV6-1|TRBJ1-1|-
CASSATWTGTNTEAFF
>TRBV7-9|TRBJ2-2|-
CASSPSQGYTGELFF
>TRBV5-4|TRBJ1-2|few
CASSLEQGIYGYTF
>TRBV19|TRBJ1-1|-
CASSIVGLNTEAFF
>TRBV7-7|TRBJ2-2|-
CASSLSGQGELFF
>TRBV7-3|TRBJ2-7|-
CASSLTRAYEQYF
>TRBV11-2|TRBJ1-6|-
CASSFGVPNSPLHF
>TRBV9|TRBJ1-4|once
CASSRQGSNEKLFF
>TRBV15|TRBJ1-2|-
CATSRDGTYGYTF